The 20 T cell receptor beta chains listed next were all sequenced from one sample in a study of blood T cell repertoires in COVID-19. The protocol was immunoSEQ multiplex PCR, while the TCRdb copy is restricted to in-frame clones and leaves out a portion. Of about 64,000 clones listed, approximately 90% are singletons. Sample: peripheral blood. Receptors originate from a human donor in a cohort sampled during active COVID-19.

The chain carries TRBV5-4 and TRBJ2-7; a possible D gene is TRBD2 (6 bases). V lost 1 base and J 3 bases, leaving 11 bases between the germline ends. The CDR3 contains 14 residues. Per the germline V gene, CDR1 is SGHNT and CDR2 is YYREEE (reference sequence). The CDR3 reads CASSLSTGVYEQYF. As DNA, the CDR3 is TGTGCCAGCAGCTTGTCGACGGGGGTCTACGAGCAGTACTTC.

The rearrangement joins TRBV6-5 to TRBJ2-7; 10 bases match TRBD2. Losses at the gene ends were 3 bases for V and 2 bases for J; bases not matched to a gene: 4. Per the germline V gene, CDR1 is MNHEY and CDR2 is SVGAGI. The CDR3 runs 15 residues. As DNA, the CDR3 is TGTGCCAGCAGTTATAGTAGCGGGGGGACCTACGAGCAGTACTTC. Its translation is CASSYSSGGTYEQYF.

This clone was seen just once. The chain combines TRBV7-8 with TRBJ2-3; 10 nucleotides align to TRBD2. CDR3 length equals 16 residues. Per germline, CDR1 SGHVS and CDR2 FQNEAQ. V shed 4 bases, J shed 1 base, and the junction held 5 bases outside the gene matches. CDR3: CASSSTLAGGTDTQYF. CDR3 nucleotides: TGTGCCAGCAGCTCAACCCTAGCGGGAGGCACAGATACGCAGTATTTT.

This chain joins TRBV10-3 and TRBJ2-7, with D possibly TRBD2 on 6 matching bases. Germline V CDR1 and CDR2: ENHRY, SYGVKD. V dropped 7 bases and J dropped 1 base, with 17 bases sitting between them. The CDR3 is 15 residues long. CDR3: CAINSLATGSYEQYF. For the CDR3, the DNA is TGTGCCATCAATTCCCTAGCGACGGGATCCTACGAGCAGTACTTC.

In nucleotides, the CDR3 is TGCAGTGCCCCCGGGAGACGGGAGCTGTTTTTT. This translates into CSAPGRRELFF. The V call is TRBV20-1, the J call TRBJ2-2; D might be TRBD2 (6 bases). This CDR3 has 11 amino acids. Germline V gene sequence: CDR1 DFQATT, CDR2 SNEGSKA (reference sequence). V lost 6 bases and J 9 bases, leaving 11 bases between the germline ends.

This chain links TRBV7-9 with TRBJ2-7; D unresolved. CDR3 length: 15 residues. V was shortened by 4 bases and J by 4 bases, with 17 bases between the two germline ends. CDR1 is SEHNR, CDR2 FQNEAQ, per germline (reference sequence). The CDR3 coding sequence is TGTGCCAGCAGCTCCCTCATGGGCAGCTTTTACGAGCAGTACTTC. Amino acid sequence: CASSSLMGSFYEQYF.

This clone was counted once. The chain joins TRBV6-5 to TRBJ1-2; possibly TRBD1 for D (5 bases). Between the trimmed V and J ends, which lost 6 bases and 4 bases, there was a span of 15 bases. The CDR3 is 14 residues long. The germline V gene encodes CDR1 MNHEY and CDR2 SVGAGI. As DNA, the CDR3 is TGTGCCAGCAGCCGCGGGACCGAACTCTATGGCTACACCTTC. Its protein is CASSRGTELYGYTF.

The chain has TRBV5-4 and TRBJ1-5; tentatively, D is TRBD1 (6 bases). V lost 2 bases and J lost 0, with 6 bases in between. CDR3 length: 14 residues. CDR1 is SGHNT, CDR2 YYREEE, per germline (reference sequence). CDR3 DNA: TGTGCCAGCAGCTTAGGGGGTAGCAATCAGCCCCAGCATTTT. Translated, it gives CASSLGGSNQPQHF. Variable domain in full (rest from reference TRBV5-4 and TRBJ1-5): ETGVTQSPTHLIKTRGQQVTLRCSSQSGHNTVSWYQQALGQGPQFIFQYYREEENGRGNFPPRFSGLQFPNYSSELNVNALELDDSALYLCASSLGGSNQPQHFGDGTRLSIL.

This clone was detected once. The V gene is TRBV11-2, the J gene TRBJ2-3, with TRBD2 matching 9 bases. V was pared by 5 bases and J by 1 base, with 7 bases of the junction left unmatched. The CDR3 runs to 16 residues. Germline V gives CDR1 SGHAT, CDR2 FQNNGV. DNA for the CDR3: TGTGCCAGCAGCCCTATAGCGGGAGCACGCACAGATACGCAGTATTTT. It encodes CASSPIAGARTDTQYF.

The chain links TRBV28 to TRBJ2-2; D is undetermined. The CDR3 runs to 14 residues. The V gene's germline CDR1 is MDHEN and CDR2 SYDVKM. Trimming took 1 base from V and 5 from J, leaving 8 bases between them. CDR3 sequence (DNA): TGTGCCAGCAGTTTATTACAGTCTACCGGGGAGCTGTTTTTT. Protein: CASSLLQSTGELFF.

V usage is TRBV27 and J usage is TRBJ1-1; D is uncertain. The CDR3 sequence is 17 residues long. V gave up 1 base and J gave up 0 bases, with 15 bases separating them. The germline V gene has CDR1 MNHEY and CDR2 SMNVEV (reference sequence). This chain's CDR3 is CASSLLRPGSMNTEAFF. Here the CDR3 DNA reads TGTGCCAGCAGTTTATTACGCCCCGGGAGCATGAACACTGAAGCTTTCTTT.

V is TRBV9 and J is TRBJ2-1; TRBD2 matches 7 bases. V was clipped by 4 bases and J by 10 bases; unmatched bases: 11. This CDR3 comprises 14 residues. Germline lookup yields CDR1 SGDLS and CDR2 YYNGEE. The CDR3 DNA follows: TGTGCCAGCAGCCCAGTGGGAGGGCGGACCGAGCAGTTCTTC. Translation: CASSPVGGRTEQFF.

This clone was counted a few times. V and J are TRBV4-2 and TRBJ1-5; 7 bases align to TRBD1. Germline V gene data show CDR1 as LGHNA and CDR2 as YNFKEQ. The V and J ends lost 4 bases and 5 bases, in that order; junction bases with no gene match: 14. The length of the CDR3 is 17 residues. The CDR3 bases are TGTGCCAGCAGCCTTGTCAAACTACAGGGGAAGGATCAGCCCCAGCATTTT. Translating gives CASSLVKLQGKDQPQHF.

The chain has TRBV5-1 and TRBJ1-1, with no clear D. Between the trimmed V and J ends, which lost 4 bases and 3 bases, there was a span of 13 bases. This CDR3 is built from 14 residues. Germline V CDR1 and CDR2: SGHRS, YFSETQ. CDR3 sequence: CASSIDSRDTEAFF. CDR3 sequence (DNA): TGCGCCAGCAGCATTGACTCTCGGGACACTGAAGCTTTCTTT.

The gene calls are TRBV24-1 and TRBJ2-2; TRBD1 aligns across 9 bases. With V trimmed by 2 bases and J by 2 bases, 5 bases remained unmatched. The V gene's germline CDR1 is KGHDR and CDR2 SFDVKD. The CDR3 spans 17 residues. The CDR3 loop reads CATSDWPGQGNTGELFF. The CDR3 coding sequence is TGTGCCACCAGTGATTGGCCGGGACAGGGAAACACCGGGGAGCTGTTTTTT.

This clone was found a few times. The rearrangement uses TRBV11-3 and TRBJ2-2; no clear D gene. The CDR3 is made up of 14 amino acids. Trimming took 6 bases from V and 2 from J, leaving 10 bases between them. The V gene's germline CDR1 is SGHNT and CDR2 YENEEA. CDR3 sequence: CASSGAANTGELFF. Here the CDR3 DNA reads TGTGCCAGCAGTGGAGCTGCTAACACCGGGGAGCTGTTTTTT.

This chain connects TRBV7-2 to TRBJ2-3; TRBD2 is a possible D gene (6 bases). The V and J ends lost 7 bases and 1 base respectively, with 12 bases between them. This CDR3 contains 14 residues. From germline, CDR1 is SGHTA and CDR2 FQGNSA. CDR3 nucleotides: TGTGCCAGCAACCTAAGGGAGGGCACAGATACGCAGTATTTT. Its protein is CASNLREGTDTQYF.

The V and J genes are TRBV3-1 (or the pseudogene TRBV3-2) and TRBJ2-7; the D gene is possibly TRBD1 (5 bases). Germline CDR1 LGHDT, CDR2 YNNKEL (reference sequence). The CDR3 is 13 amino acids. Trimming took off 1 base at V and 7 bases at J, with 11 bases between the two ends. In DNA, the CDR3 is TGTGCCAGCAGCCAAGGGGGCGGCGGTGAGCAGTACTTC. It encodes CASSQGGGGEQYF.

This chain connects TRBV10-2 to TRBJ2-1, with 9 bases matching TRBD1. Per the germline V gene, CDR1 is WSHSY and CDR2 is SAAADI. Germline trimming cut 10 bases from V and 9 bases from J; bases unmatched to any gene: 10. This CDR3 has 13 amino acids. CDR3 sequence reads: CATGKGQGIEQFF. The CDR3 coding sequence is TGCGCCACCGGTAAAGGACAGGGGATTGAGCAGTTCTTC.

V is TRBV28 and J is TRBJ2-7; the match to TRBD2 covers 11 bases. Germline V lookup: CDR1 MDHEN, CDR2 SYDVKM. V was pared by 6 bases and J by 2 bases, with 3 bases of the junction left unmatched. The CDR3 has 14 residues. Here the CDR3 reads CASRVAGGAYEQYF. In DNA form, the CDR3 reads TGTGCCAGCAGAGTAGCGGGGGGGGCCTACGAGCAGTACTTC.